Included here is one TCR beta chain sequence, with context. Its antigen target is currently unknown. Nothing much larger sits one base from this clone, and base qualities are not available. The collaborating institutions used their own protocols to collect whole blood in K2EDTA tubes. For TCRbeta analysis, collaborator samples were shipped as frozen whole blood, as isolated PBMCs, or as DNA extracted from either sample type. The data originate from a study of blood T cell repertoires in COVID-19 (dated by TCRdb to between 2020 and 2021). The study in broad terms: Samples from collaborators originated in the United States, Italy and Spain and spanned both the acute and convalescent phases of COVID-19. The dataset comprised deeply sampled blood TCRbeta repertoires from subjects exposed to, actively infected with, or recovered from COVID-19. The material from the prospective study consisted of cDNA or gDNA derived from T cells, B-cell-depleted T cells, or PBMCs. The repertoires were released in a freely available public database intended as a resource for research on the immune response to SARS-CoV-2. Where available, HLA class I and class II types were taken from metadata supplied by the sample provider and were not determined by assay-based typing. Nearly every sample came with metadata listing a de-identified subject ID, COVID-19 status, age in years and sex. The samples were drawn from two sources: the first 160 participants of the ongoing ImmuneRACE study, and 1,200 or so subjects contributed by 6 global collaborators.

The immunoSEQ Assay, a bias-controlled multiplex PCR, was used to amplify TCRbeta CDR3 regions from genomic DNA. The authors processed their data as follows. The number of nucleated cells in each sample was estimated from the amplification of reference gene primers within the assay. To quantify the absolute abundance of each unique TCRbeta CDR3 rearrangement, sequence reads were collapsed and filtered. For each sample, productive Simpson clonality was calculated by taking the square root of Simpson's diversity index across productive rearrangements. TCRdb mirrors the immuneACCESS table, restricted to in-frame sequences. Some clones are absent from its copies; in checked studies, under half trace to an unresolved V gene, and the reason for the others is unknown. V, J and clone size derive from that table, while D and trimming were established from the DNA sequence. In this sample the table shows about 400,000 clones, roughly 85% of which occur a single time. The ten largest clones take up approximately 1.4% of the sample.

Including cysteine and phenylalanine, the CDR3 has 15 amino acids. Just CDR3 DNA is preserved here, 45 bases in frame from base 1. CDR1 LNHDA and CDR2 SQIVND were looked up in the germline V gene (reference sequence). Between the V and J ends, shortened by 3 bases and 0 bases respectively, the junction contains 9 bases. Overall results and qualifications from the work: The quantity of clinical and demographic metadata differed by source and by participant and was supplied without curation.

The V and J segments used are TRBV19 and TRBJ1-5, with the D gene call left open. The receptor comes from a woman in her 30s with active or convalescent COVID-19. The specimen was peripheral blood. The sequenced DNA: TGTGCCAGTAGTATCGGGGAGCTTAGCAATCAGCCCCAGCATTTT. The encoded protein is CASSIGELSNQPQHF.